The rows below give T cell receptor beta chains drawn from one sample of a study of shared clonotypes between healthy human individuals. Using immunoSEQ multiplex PCR, the repertoire was profiled, and TCRdb retains in-frame clones only, with some absent. Here the sample spans 2,100,000 or so clones, more than 90% being singletons. Sequencing used naive CD4+ T cells sorted from blood. Every receptor here comes from a man between 18 and 29 years old in good health. The CDR3 runs from the conserved cysteine through the conserved F or W. Some rows have no size entry. The others give once, few or many, or a class for an expanded clone.

V gene: TRBV19
clone size: few
CDR3 protein: CASSITGPNQPQHF

V gene: TRBV2
clone size: .
CDR3 protein: CASSEGLVGELFF

V gene: TRBV27
clone size: .
CDR3 protein: CASSSRPTYEQYF

V gene: TRBV19
clone size: .
CDR3 protein: CASSTSGTGVKTQYF

V gene: TRBV10-3
clone size: .
CDR3 protein: CAISKETVNTEAFF

V gene: TRBV11-2
clone size: .
CDR3 protein: CASSLEVIGNTIYF

V gene: TRBV5-4
clone size: .
CDR3 protein: CASSLGLAANTGELFF

V gene: TRBV7-9
clone size: .
CDR3 protein: CASSYTGGGRTDTQYF

V gene: TRBV5-5
clone size: .
CDR3 protein: CASRQDMSLVYEQYF

V gene: TRBV11-3
clone size: once
CDR3 protein: CASSWIQGSAYEQYF

V gene: TRBV5-1
clone size: .
CDR3 protein: CASSLGAGPTGELFF

V gene: TRBV7-2
clone size: .
CDR3 protein: CASSLGVKETQYF

V gene: TRBV5-6
clone size: .
CDR3 protein: CASSGQGAAQTQHF